This T cell receptor beta chain was found in a study of blood T cell repertoires in COVID-19. Study summary: Collection of acute and convalescent COVID-19 samples took place in the United States, Italy and Spain. PBMCs, B-cell-depleted T cells, or T cells provided the cDNA or gDNA that made up the material.

Germline CDR1 and CDR2: SGHDN and FVKESK. The CDR3 is 13 amino acids. V lost 0 bases to trimming and J lost 9 bases, with 11 bases between them. Per the study methods: For nucleated cells, counts were estimated from reference gene primer amplification. Sequencing used immunoSEQ multiplex PCR; TCRdb keeps in-frame clones, though not all of them. V and J calls and clone size are copied from that table; D and trimming were computed from the DNA. The data contain about 240,000 clones, around 86% of them singletons. V is TRBV14 and J is TRBJ2-5; D not resolved. Sequences were obtained from peripheral blood. The clonotype comes from a woman in her 70s with active or convalescent COVID-19. CDR3 nucleotides: TGTGCCAGCAGCCAAGATAGTACCCTTCCCCAGTACTTC. As protein: CASSQDSTLPQYF.